The 17 T cell receptor beta chains presented below share a single source sample, sequenced in a study of blood T cell repertoires in COVID-19. Libraries were prepared by immunoSEQ multiplex PCR; TCRdb keeps only in-frame clonotypes and omits some of them. Here the sample spans 35,000 to 45,000 clones, 79% being singletons. The source material was peripheral blood. These TCRs come from a woman of 80 years or more with acute or convalescent COVID-19.

V is TRBV7-2 and J is TRBJ2-7; 7 bases are shared with TRBD2. Looked up from germline, CDR1 is SGHTA and CDR2 is FQGNSA. V was clipped by 3 bases and J by 6 bases; unmatched bases: 5. This CDR3 spans 13 amino acids. CDR3 in DNA: TGTGCCAGCAGCTTGACAACTAGCGTCGAGCAGTACTTC. It translates to CASSLTTSVEQYF.

The V and J genes are TRBV7-2 and TRBJ2-3; 7 nucleotides align to TRBD2. The CDR3 has 13 amino acids. J lost 7 bases, V lost 4 bases, and 5 bases had no gene match. Looked up from germline, CDR1 is SGHTA and CDR2 is FQGNSA. This CDR3 is CASSSQSGNTQYF. For the CDR3, the DNA is TGTGCCAGCAGCTCCCAGAGCGGGAATACGCAGTATTTT.

The chain joins TRBV14 to TRBJ1-1, with 9 bases aligning to TRBD1. V trimming: 4 bases; J trimming: 5 bases; junction bases outside the gene matches: 5. This CDR3 spans 14 amino acids. In germline, CDR1 is SGHDN, CDR2 FVKESK. DNA of the CDR3: TGTGCCAGCAGCCCTATCGACAGGGGGACTGAAGCTTTCTTT. Its translation is CASSPIDRGTEAFF.

J is TRBJ2-5 and V is TRBV7-9; a weak D match, TRBD2 (5 bases). This CDR3 comprises 14 residues. Trimming took off 5 bases at V and 2 bases at J, with 12 bases between the two ends. Germline values: CDR1 SEHNR, CDR2 FQNEAQ (reference sequence). This CDR3 is CASSPAGGQETQYF. The CDR3 bases are TGTGCCAGCAGCCCCGCGGGCGGGCAAGAGACCCAGTACTTC.

This chain connects TRBV7-8 to TRBJ2-1; the match to TRBD2 covers 10 bases. Per germline, CDR1 SGHVS and CDR2 FQNEAQ. The ends lost 5 bases at V and 0 bases at J; junction bases unmatched: 7. The CDR3 runs to 17 residues. The CDR3 DNA sequence: TGTGCCAGCAGCGGTAGCGGGAGGATAGGCTCCTACAATGAGCAGTTCTTC. Its translation: CASSGSGRIGSYNEQFF.

This rearrangement joins TRBV4-2 to TRBJ2-2; tentatively, D is TRBD2 (6 bases). This CDR3 region has 18 residues. Trimming removed 0 bases from V and 5 bases from J, with 19 bases in between. CDR1 and CDR2 from the germline V gene are LGHNA and YNFKEQ. The CDR3 protein is CASSQEAGRSGSTGELFF. In DNA, the CDR3 is TGTGCCAGCAGCCAAGAGGCGGGAAGGTCAGGGTCAACCGGGGAGCTGTTTTTT.

The chain recombines TRBV9 with TRBJ2-1; 7 bases align to TRBD1. This CDR3 spans 11 amino acids. Trimming took 3 bases from V and 15 from J; bases not matched to a gene: 6. Germline V gene sequence: CDR1 SGDLS, CDR2 YYNGEE. The CDR3 is CASSGRDRMFF. For the CDR3, the DNA is TGTGCCAGCAGCGGTCGGGACAGAATGTTCTTC. The full variable domain, rest sourced from reference TRBV9 and TRBJ2-1, is DSGVTQTPKHLITATGQRVTLRCSPRSGDLSVYWYQQSLDQGLQFLIQYYNGEERAKGNILERFSAQQFPDLHSELNLSSLELGDSALYFCASSGRDRMFFGPGTRLTVL.

The chain carries TRBV9 and TRBJ1-5, with 9 bases that match TRBD1. There are 15 residues in the CDR3. The germline V gene encodes CDR1 SGDLS and CDR2 YYNGEE. Trimming cost V 0 bases and J 3 bases; bases outside gene matches: 1. The CDR3 region has the DNA TGTGCCAGCAGCGTAGGGGACAGGGTCAATCAGCCCCAGCATTTT. Translation: CASSVGDRVNQPQHF.

This clone was seen only once. This sequence joins TRBV7-9 and TRBJ2-1, with 10 bases matching TRBD2. The CDR3 is made up of 15 amino acids. Unmatched junction bases numbered 4, after V lost 3 bases and J lost 5 bases. Germline V gives CDR1 SEHNR, CDR2 FQNEAQ (reference sequence). CDR3 region: CASSFGTSVNNEQFF. For the CDR3, the DNA is TGTGCCAGCAGCTTTGGGACTAGCGTCAACAATGAGCAGTTCTTC.

A note on this clone: Different DNA sequences within this sample yield the same CDR3. V is TRBV30 and J is TRBJ1-1, with D possibly TRBD1 on 6 matching bases. V gave up 5 bases and J gave up 0 bases, with 10 bases separating them. Germline V gives CDR1 GTSNPN, CDR2 SVGIG (reference sequence). The CDR3 has 13 residues. The CDR3 DNA is TGTGCCTGGGGGAGGGGGTTGAACACTGAAGCTTTCTTT. Translating it yields CAWGRGLNTEAFF.

The chain uses TRBV7-3 and TRBJ2-3, with D maybe TRBD2 (5 bases). Deletions cut 0 bases from V and 6 bases from J, with 13 bases between. The CDR3 contains 15 residues. The germline CDR1 and CDR2 sequences are SGHTA and FQGTGA. CDR3 residues: CASSLTVGERDTQYF. The DNA of the CDR3 is TGTGCCAGCAGCTTAACGGTGGGAGAAAGGGATACGCAGTATTTT.

V and J are TRBV5-6 and TRBJ2-7; 7 nucleotides align to TRBD2. The J segment lost 0 bases and the V segment lost 3 bases, leaving 12 bases of the junction unmatched. This CDR3 contains 17 residues. The germline CDR1 and CDR2 sequences are SGHDT and YYEEEE. Written as DNA, the CDR3 is TGTGCCAGCAGCTCCGGGAGGCACCATTTGAGCTCCTACGAGCAGTACTTC. Translated: CASSSGRHHLSSYEQYF.

V usage is TRBV19 and J usage is TRBJ2-1; TRBD2 aligns across 10 bases. With V trimmed by 6 bases and J by 2 bases, 4 bases remained unmatched. In germline, CDR1 is LNHDA, CDR2 SQIVND (reference sequence). The CDR3 runs to 15 residues. The CDR3 reads CASRKLAGTYNEQFF. As DNA, the CDR3 is TGTGCCAGTAGGAAACTAGCGGGAACCTACAATGAGCAGTTCTTC.

The chain's CDR3 is CASSLLAGVYGYTF. The DNA for the CDR3 is TGTGCCAGCAGCTTGCTAGCAGGAGTCTATGGCTACACCTTC. V is TRBV5-8 and J is TRBJ1-2; no firm D call. There are 14 residues in the CDR3. Looked up from germline, CDR1 is SGHTS and CDR2 is YDEGEE. The ends were cut back, 1 base at V and 4 bases at J, with 11 bases in the middle.

The genes are TRBV7-7 and TRBJ2-1; TRBD2 might be the D (6 bases). Germline CDR1 is SSHAT and CDR2 is FNYEAQ (reference sequence). The CDR3 is made up of 15 amino acids. The V gene lost 5 bases and the J gene lost 6 bases, with 17 bases spanning the gap. CDR3 sequence reads: CASSDNFGGSNEQFF. Here the CDR3 DNA reads TGTGCCAGCAGCGACAACTTCGGGGGAAGCAATGAGCAGTTCTTC.

The chain uses TRBV18 and TRBJ2-7; 7 bases align to TRBD2. V lost 2 bases to trimming and J lost 3 bases; unmatched junction nucleotides: 10. This CDR3 is 16 amino acids long. Germline loops: CDR1 KGHSH, CDR2 LQKENI. The CDR3: CASSPKGTSDVYEQYF. CDR3 DNA sequence: TGTGCCAGCTCACCAAAGGGAACTAGCGACGTCTACGAGCAGTACTTC.

V usage is TRBV4-3 and J usage is TRBJ1-4, with a tentative D call TRBD1 (6 bases). The V gene's germline CDR1 is LGHNA and CDR2 YSLEER. The CDR3 has 16 amino acids. V lost 1 base to trimming and J lost 4 bases, with 13 bases between them. The CDR3 region is CASSQGGGQYNEKLFF. The CDR3 DNA reads as TGCGCCAGCAGCCAAGGCGGAGGACAGTATAATGAAAAACTGTTTTTT.